These 20 T cell receptor beta chains were all obtained from the same sample, sequenced in a study of T cells in Graves' hyperthyroidism and ophthalmopathy. The source material, RNA transcripts, was used to amplify TCR beta CDR3 regions. During a first-round RT-PCR of the TCR CDR3, the HTBI primer set was used. Via MiXCR, TCRdb re-called the multiplex PCR reads, giving one row per CDR3 protein. The table shows around 540,000 distinct CDR3 sequences, with 15% to 20% occurring only once. Input material: blood. The source is a woman in her thirties with Graves' ophthalmopathy.

This clonotype has ten or more counts. This rearrangement joins TRBV30 to TRBJ1-2; D may be TRBD1 (6 bases). The CDR3 spans 14 residues. Germline V CDR1 and CDR2: GTSNPN, SVGIG (reference sequence). The V gene lost 2 bases and the J gene lost 2 bases, with 12 bases spanning the gap. The CDR3 DNA is TGTGCCTGGAGTCGAGGGGGTTACAACTATGGCTACACCTTC. Amino acids: CAWSRGGYNYGYTF.

The rearrangement joins TRBV19 to TRBJ2-3; D is ambiguous. CDR1 is LNHDA and CDR2 is SQIVND in the germline V gene (reference sequence). Trimming cost V 4 bases and J 0 bases, with 14 bases left between them. This CDR3 region has 16 residues. CDR3 protein: CASSKLGSISTDTQYF. Here the CDR3 DNA reads TGTGCCAGTAGTAAACTTGGGTCGATTAGCACAGATACGCAGTATTTT.

This clonotype has just a few counts. The chain couples TRBV20-1 to TRBJ1-2, with 7 positions matching TRBD1. Germline trimming cut 3 bases from V and 2 bases from J; bases unmatched to any gene: 3. Germline CDR1 DFQATT, CDR2 SNEGSKA (reference sequence). CDR3 length: 13 residues. CDR3 coding DNA: TGCAGTGCTAGTGACAGGGTAAACTATGGCTACACCTTC. Translated: CSASDRVNYGYTF.

This rearrangement joins TRBV18 to TRBJ1-3, with TRBD1 as a possible D gene (6 bases). The CDR3 runs 20 residues. Trimming removed 5 bases from V and 0 bases from J, with 26 bases in between. Looked up from germline, CDR1 is KGHSH and CDR2 is LQKENI. CDR3 DNA sequence: TGTGCCAGCTCAACTATACCGGGACACCCAAAACCCCTCTCTGGAAACACCATATATTTT. Amino acids: CASSTIPGHPKPLSGNTIYF.

The V gene is TRBV28, the J gene TRBJ1-5; tentatively, D is TRBD1 (6 bases). The V end lost 7 bases, the J end lost 8 bases, and 18 bases lay between the germline ends. Germline V gives CDR1 MDHEN, CDR2 SYDVKM. The CDR3 is made up of 14 amino acids. The CDR3 bases are TGTGCCAGCACTTCACAGGGACATCTGGAGCCCCAGCATTTT. Protein: CASTSQGHLEPQHF. The complete variable domain, with remaining parts taken from reference TRBV28 and TRBJ1-5, reads DVKVTQSSRYLVKRTGEKVFLECVQDMDHENMFWYRQDPGLGLRLIYFSYDVKMKEKGDIPEGYSVSREKKERFSLILESASTNQTSMYLCASTSQGHLEPQHFGDGTRLSIL.

This clonotype was recorded a few times. The rearrangement joins TRBV7-2 to TRBJ2-7, with D perhaps TRBD2 (5 bases). This CDR3 has 14 residues. With 1 base removed from V and 2 bases from J, the gap between germline ends came to 9 bases. In germline, CDR1 is SGHTA, CDR2 FQGNSA. The CDR3 region is CASSLEPGTYEQYF. In DNA, the CDR3 is TGTGCCAGCAGCTTAGAACCGGGAACCTACGAGCAGTACTTC. Full variable domain (outside the CDR3, taken from reference TRBV7-2 and TRBJ2-7): GAGVSQSPSNKVTEKGKDVELRCDPISGHTALYWYRQSLGQGLEFLIYFQGNSAPDKSGLPSDRFSAERTGGSVSTLTIQRTQQEDSAVYLCASSLEPGTYEQYFGPGTRLTVT.

This clonotype was found a few times. This sequence joins TRBV20-1 and TRBJ2-1; D not resolved. CDR3 length: 12 amino acids. CDR1 and CDR2 (germline): DFQATT, SNEGSKA (reference sequence). Deletions cut 7 bases from V and 0 bases from J, with 7 bases between. CDR3 nucleotides: TGCAGTGGTTTTATCTCCTACAATGAGCAGTTCTTC. This gives the protein CSGFISYNEQFF.

This clonotype was seen many times. In DNA form, the CDR3 reads TGTGCCACCAGTGCTCCACTAGCGGGGGGGGTCAATGAGCAGTTCTTC. Translating gives CATSAPLAGGVNEQFF. J is TRBJ2-1 and V is TRBV24-1; the match to TRBD2 covers 13 bases. The length of the CDR3 is 16 residues. The V gene end was trimmed by 5 bases and the J gene end by 6 bases; junction bases not matched to a gene: 6. In germline, CDR1 is KGHDR, CDR2 SFDVKD.

This clonotype was seen repeatedly, ten times or more. The CDR3 region has the DNA TGTGCCAGCAGTTCCCCGGCAGGGACTAGCGGCCGGAGCTCCTACAATGAGCAGTTCTTC. Encoded protein: CASSSPAGTSGRSSYNEQFF. V and J are TRBV28 and TRBJ2-1, with TRBD2 identical over 11 bases. Germline assignment: CDR1 MDHEN and CDR2 SYDVKM. V was clipped by 4 bases and J by 0 bases; unmatched bases: 14. This CDR3 comprises 20 residues.

As concerns this clonotype: This may stem from a read error, because a much larger clone lies one nucleotide away. The rearrangement joins TRBV6-1 to TRBJ2-7, with TRBD2 as a possible D gene (5 bases). Germline values: CDR1 MNHNS, CDR2 SASEGT. Trimming shortened V by 4 bases and J by 6 bases, and 13 bases separated the two germline ends. This CDR3 region has 13 residues. The CDR3 nucleotides are TGTGCCAGCAGTGGAGCCTCGGGGAGCGAGCAGTACTTC. This codes for CASSGASGSEQYF.

This clonotype was detected many times. The V and J genes are TRBV5-1 and TRBJ1-2; TRBD1 matches at 8 bases. Germline lookup yields CDR1 SGHRS and CDR2 YFSETQ. The CDR3 runs to 13 residues. Trimming cost V 4 bases and J 6 bases; bases outside gene matches: 5. The DNA of the CDR3 is TGCGCCAGCAGCGGACAGGGATCGAATGGCTACACCTTC. Encoded protein: CASSGQGSNGYTF.

This clonotype was recorded a few times. V usage is TRBV10-3 and J usage is TRBJ2-3; D unclear. Germline CDR1 reads ENHRY; CDR2 reads SYGVKD. This CDR3 has 13 residues. The ends were cut back, 8 bases at V and 2 bases at J, with 11 bases in the middle. In nucleotides, the CDR3 is TGTGCCATCCAGACTTATGCCACAGATACGCAGTATTTT. It translates to CAIQTYATDTQYF.

This clonotype was counted many times. The rearrangement uses TRBV13 and TRBJ2-7, with D perhaps TRBD2 (5 bases). Germline V CDR1 and CDR2: PRHDT, FYEKMQ (reference sequence). Trimming pared 6 bases from V and 1 base from J, leaving 16 bases between. The CDR3 runs 15 residues. The CDR3 protein is CASRSERSGSYEQYF. The CDR3 bases are TGTGCCAGCAGATCAGAGCGGAGTGGGTCCTACGAGCAGTACTTC.

The V gene is TRBV20-1, the J gene TRBJ2-3; 8 positions agree with TRBD2. This CDR3 is 13 amino acids long. CDR1 and CDR2 (germline): DFQATT, SNEGSKA (reference sequence). The V gene end was trimmed by 5 bases and the J gene end by 5 bases; junction bases not matched to a gene: 6. CDR3 coding DNA: TGCAGTGCTGCGAGCGGGAGAGGAGATACGCAGTATTTT. It specifies CSAASGRGDTQYF.

This clonotype was seen repeatedly, ten times or more. The CDR3 is CASAGIGQPQHF. The CDR3 DNA is TGTGCCAGTGCAGGGATTGGGCAGCCCCAGCATTTT. This chain links TRBV2 with TRBJ1-5, with a possible D match to TRBD1 (5 bases). This CDR3 contains 12 residues. Germline CDR1 and CDR2: SNHLY and FYNNEI. The V end lost 9 bases, the J end lost 7 bases, and 13 bases lay between the germline ends.

This clonotype was observed a handful of times. The genes are TRBV5-1 and TRBJ1-4; D remains ambiguous. Germline V gene data show CDR1 as SGHRS and CDR2 as YFSETQ. The V and J ends lost 4 bases and 5 bases respectively, with 18 bases between them. This CDR3 is 16 amino acids long. In nucleotides, the CDR3 is TGCGCCAGCAGCGCCCGGTGGGTCGACGAGAATGAAAAACTGTTTTTT. Translated, it gives CASSARWVDENEKLFF.

The CDR3: CASSLETSAHYEQYF. In DNA, the CDR3 is TGTGCCAGCAGTTTAGAGACTAGCGCGCACTACGAGCAGTACTTC. This chain joins TRBV28 and TRBJ2-7, with 8 bases fitting TRBD2. CDR3 length: 15 residues. V lost 2 bases and J lost 3; bases outside the gene matches: 6. Germline CDR1 and CDR2: MDHEN and SYDVKM.

This clonotype was seen just once. The chain is built from TRBV6-2 or TRBV6-3 and TRBJ1-3; the D is unclear. CDR3 length: 16 amino acids. V shed 6 bases and J shed 0 bases, with 15 bases lying between them. Germline CDR1 MNHEY, CDR2 SVGEGT. CDR3 coding DNA: TGTGCCAGCAGCCCCGCCGCAGGCTTCTCTGGAAACACCATATATTTT. It translates to CASSPAAGFSGNTIYF.

Only a few counts were recorded for this clonotype. This rearrangement joins TRBV28 to TRBJ1-1; D is uncertain. Germline assignment: CDR1 MDHEN and CDR2 SYDVKM. Between the trimmed V and J ends, which lost 1 base and 4 bases, there was a span of 10 bases. The CDR3 is made up of 14 amino acids. The CDR3 loop reads CASSLSLGGTEAFF. The CDR3 bases are TGTGCCAGCAGTTTATCCCTGGGTGGCACTGAAGCTTTCTTT.

This clonotype was seen a few times. A much larger clone differs by one base, so this may be a read error. The chain employs TRBV12-3 or TRBV12-4 and TRBJ2-1, with D maybe TRBD2 (6 bases). The V end was cut by 2 bases, the J end by 4 bases, with 21 bases between. The CDR3 spans 18 residues. The CDR3 DNA reads TGTGCCAGCAGTTTAAGCTTGTGGGCGGGAAGGAAGTACAATGAGCAGTTCTTC. This encodes CASSLSLWAGRKYNEQFF.